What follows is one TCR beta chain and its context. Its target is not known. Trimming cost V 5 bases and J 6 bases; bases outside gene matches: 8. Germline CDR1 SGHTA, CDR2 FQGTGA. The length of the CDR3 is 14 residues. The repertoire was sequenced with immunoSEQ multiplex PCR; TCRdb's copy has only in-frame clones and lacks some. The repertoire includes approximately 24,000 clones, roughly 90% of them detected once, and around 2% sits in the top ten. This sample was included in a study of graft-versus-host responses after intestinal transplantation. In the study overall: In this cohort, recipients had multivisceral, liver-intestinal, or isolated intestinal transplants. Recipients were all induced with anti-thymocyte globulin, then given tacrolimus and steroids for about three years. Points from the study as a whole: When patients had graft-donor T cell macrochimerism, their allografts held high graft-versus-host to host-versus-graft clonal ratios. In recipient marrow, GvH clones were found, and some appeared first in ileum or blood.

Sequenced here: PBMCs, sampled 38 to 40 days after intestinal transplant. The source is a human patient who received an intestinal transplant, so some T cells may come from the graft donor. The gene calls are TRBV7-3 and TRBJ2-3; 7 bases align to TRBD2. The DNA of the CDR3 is TGTGCCAGCAGCCCGGGTAGCGGGCGCGATACGCAGTATTTT. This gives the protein CASSPGSGRDTQYF. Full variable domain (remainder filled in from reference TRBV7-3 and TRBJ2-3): GAGVSQTPSNKVTEKGKYVELRCDPISGHTALYWYRQSLGQGPEFLIYFQGTGAADDSGLPNDRFFAVRPEGSVSTLKIQRTERGDSAVYLCASSPGSGRDTQYFGPGTRLTVL.